This T cell receptor (beta chain) originates from a study of memory CD4+ T cells and cytomegalovirus serostatus. Whole-study context: Healthy Belgian adult donors included roughly ten CMV-positive and more than 20 CMV-negative people.

Trimming removed 6 bases at V and 8 bases at J, with 14 bases between. CDR1 is SQVTM and CDR2 is ANQGSEA in the germline V gene. The CDR3 contains 12 residues. Single viable CD3+CD4+CD8-CD45RO+ cells were sorted as the memory CD4+ T cells. Serum IgG to CMV pp150, pp28, p38 and p52 defined serostatus. In the case of this clone: Its antigen remains unknown.

Repertoires were generated with immunoSEQ multiplex PCR, while TCRdb's copy carries only in-frame clones and drops some. The sample holds 80,000 or so clones; 75% to 85% are singletons and the top ten take approximately 2.4%. Findings and limits, study-wide: A US-trained random forest predicted CMV serostatus with median AUC around 0.9. Of more than 150 reported CMV TCRbeta sequences, 60 to 85 were found in memory CD4+ repertoires.

Sequenced material: memory CD4+ T cells from blood. V usage is TRBV29-1 and J usage is TRBJ2-1; no definite D call. The sequence came from an adult in good health and CMV-seropositive. Written as DNA, the CDR3 is TGCAGCGTCGCCCAAAACCTAGATGAGCAGTTCTTC. This gives the protein CSVAQNLDEQFF.